This TCR beta chain was recorded in a study of early T cells in non-severe SARS-CoV-2 infection. Study-wide background: Unsorted whole-blood RNA was sequenced in bulk, leaving chains unpaired.

This clonotype showed up many times. As yet, its antigen is unknown. Points from the study as a whole: Reliance on VDJdb matching favored anti-spike CD8 responses; private and CD4 specificities were missed.

Germline CDR1 is DFQATT and CDR2 is SNEGSKA (reference sequence). This CDR3 has 17 amino acids. V was clipped by 3 bases and J by 2 bases, with 20 bases between them. TCRdb passed the 5' RACE reads through MiXCR, listing each CDR3 protein once. The data show roughly 50,000 distinct CDR3 sequences, about 7.7% seen once. Specimen: whole blood, collected at baseline. This chain uses TRBV20-1 with TRBJ2-1, with D hard to call. The TCR originated in an adult who was a healthcare worker with PCR-confirmed SARS-CoV-2 infection or an uninfected control (not recorded which). The CDR3 here is CSARDPLGWQAYNEQFF. In DNA form, the CDR3 reads TGCAGTGCTAGGGACCCCCTTGGGTGGCAGGCCTACAATGAGCAGTTCTTC.